This T cell receptor (beta chain) was sequenced during a study of post-analysis software for immune sequencing data (dated by TCRdb to the mid-2010s). Describing the broader study: Disease courses on record covered relapsing-remitting, secondary progressive and progressive-relapsing multiple sclerosis, though some patients had no subtype annotation. Patient repertoires were compared against 11 to 12 previously published healthy control repertoires from donors aged roughly 6 to 25 years. A subset of samples was prepared in parallel using single-end sample barcoding, then pooled and co-amplified after Illumina adapter ligation.

Results and caveats for the whole study, not just this receptor: Significantly lower normalized Chao1 diversity was found in multiple sclerosis patients than in controls, suggesting substantial peripheral T-cell clonal expansion. The multiple sclerosis patient group was slightly younger than the control group. Strong co-clustering of samples prepared in the same batch was shown by direct clustering with F measure, prompting a batch-effect correction.

In this sample, this clonotype turned up a few times. The antigen this receptor binds is unknown. There are no base qualities to consult, and no much larger clone falls within one base. To demonstrate the VDJtools post-analysis software, the study profiled TCR beta repertoires from the peripheral blood of about a dozen young patients with multiple sclerosis. The multiple sclerosis patients were children and adolescents between about 6 and 16 years of age. The library was prepared using PCR. Instrument used: Illumina HiSeq 2500. Unique molecular identifiers were incorporated into TCR beta cDNA libraries to reduce PCR and sequencing biases. Every 1 to 10 million input T cells yielded 500,000 or so cDNA molecules, meaning each molecule approximated one T cell. The patient libraries were prepared and sequenced with the same protocol used for the earlier healthy control dataset. Samples belonging to the same batch were prepared together, multiplexed and sequenced on a shared HiSeq lane. In the authors' own workflow: Raw barcoded reads were processed with MIGEC, discarding single-read molecular identifier groups before consensus assembly and CDR3 extraction. VDJtools was used for post-analysis of the clonotype tables, and diversity was normalized by down-sampling every dataset to the size of the smallest sample. Repertoire overlap clustering matched CDR3 amino acid but not nucleotide sequences to correct batch-related cross-sample contamination. TCRdb trimmed the raw reads at Q25, called clones with MiXCR and kept productive beta chains. Each entry merges the rows of one CDR3 protein and shows their most common DNA and genes. TCRdb's processing, not the authors', yielded these V and J calls. This sample holds some 500,000 distinct CDR3 sequences; approximately 46% were observed only once. The ten largest clonotypes hold about 12% of the sample.

Sequenced sample: blood. This receptor was identified in a girl aged 5-17 years with multiple sclerosis.

The CDR3 in this case is CSARERGLSSYNEQFF. The DNA sequence is TGCAGTGCTAGAGAGCGGGGTCTGAGCTCCTACAATGAGCAGTTCTTC. This sequence uses TRBV20-1 and TRBJ2-1, and TRBD2 may be the D gene, going by 6 matching bases. Counted from cysteine to phenylalanine, this CDR3 has 16 amino acids. Solely the CDR3 DNA is kept, with 48 bases framed from the first base. V lost 0 bases and J lost 0 bases; the stretch between them is 12 bases long. From a lookup of the germline V gene (reference sequence), CDR1 and CDR2 are DFQATT and SNEGSKA.